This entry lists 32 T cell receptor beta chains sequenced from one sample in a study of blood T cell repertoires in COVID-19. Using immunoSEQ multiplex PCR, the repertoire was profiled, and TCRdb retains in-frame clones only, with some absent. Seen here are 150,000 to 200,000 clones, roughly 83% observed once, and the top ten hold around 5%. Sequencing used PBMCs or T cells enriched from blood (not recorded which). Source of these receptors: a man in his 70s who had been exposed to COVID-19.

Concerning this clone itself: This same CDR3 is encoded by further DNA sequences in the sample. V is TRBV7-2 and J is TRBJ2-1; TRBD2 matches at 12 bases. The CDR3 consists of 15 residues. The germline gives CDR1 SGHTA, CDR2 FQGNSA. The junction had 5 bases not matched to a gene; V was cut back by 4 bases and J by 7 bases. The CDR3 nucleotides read TGTGCCAGCAGCTCTAGCGGGGGGGCCGTAAATGAGCAGTTCTTC. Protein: CASSSSGGAVNEQFF.

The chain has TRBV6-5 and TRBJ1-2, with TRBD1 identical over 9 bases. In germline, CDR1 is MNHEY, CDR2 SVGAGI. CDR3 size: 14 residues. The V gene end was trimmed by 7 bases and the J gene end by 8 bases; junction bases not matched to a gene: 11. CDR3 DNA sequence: TGTGCCAGCACTGGCACAGGGGGCTGGGGGGGCTACACCTTC. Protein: CASTGTGGWGGYTF.

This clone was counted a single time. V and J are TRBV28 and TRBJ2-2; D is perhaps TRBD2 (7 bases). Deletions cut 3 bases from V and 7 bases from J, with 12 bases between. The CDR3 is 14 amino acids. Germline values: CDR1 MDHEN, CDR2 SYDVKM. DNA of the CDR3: TGTGCCAGCAGTTTTGAGGGGGGGCTCGGGGAGCTGTTTTTT. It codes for CASSFEGGLGELFF.

CDR3 coding DNA: TGTGCCAGCAGTGATTTCGCAGGGGCAGATACGCAGTATTTT. Translation: CASSDFAGADTQYF. The genes are TRBV2 and TRBJ2-3; weak D call: TRBD1 (6 bases). CDR1 and CDR2 (germline): SNHLY, FYNNEI. V was shortened by 3 bases and J by 4 bases, with 11 bases between the two germline ends. This CDR3 comprises 14 residues.

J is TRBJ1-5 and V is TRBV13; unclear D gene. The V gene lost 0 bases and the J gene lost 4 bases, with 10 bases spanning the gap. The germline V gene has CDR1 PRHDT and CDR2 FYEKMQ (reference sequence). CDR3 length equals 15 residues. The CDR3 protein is CASSLGGRGNQPQHF. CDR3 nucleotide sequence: TGTGCCAGCAGCTTAGGCGGTCGAGGGAATCAGCCCCAGCATTTT.

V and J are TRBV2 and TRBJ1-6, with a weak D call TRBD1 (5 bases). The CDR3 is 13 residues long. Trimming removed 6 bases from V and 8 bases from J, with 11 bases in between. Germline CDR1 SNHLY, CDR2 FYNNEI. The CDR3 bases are TGTGCCAGCAGGGTTGGGGGGGATTCACCCCTCCACTTT. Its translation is CASRVGGDSPLHF.

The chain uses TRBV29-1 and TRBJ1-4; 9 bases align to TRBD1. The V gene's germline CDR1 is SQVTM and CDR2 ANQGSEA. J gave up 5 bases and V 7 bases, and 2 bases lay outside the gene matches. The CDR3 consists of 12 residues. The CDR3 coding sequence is TGCAGCGCGGGGACAGGGAATGAAAAACTGTTTTTT. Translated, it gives CSAGTGNEKLFF.

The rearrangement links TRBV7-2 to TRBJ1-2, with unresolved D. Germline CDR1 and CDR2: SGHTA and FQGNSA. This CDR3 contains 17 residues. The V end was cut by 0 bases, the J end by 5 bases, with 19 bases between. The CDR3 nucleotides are TGTGCCAGCAGCTTAGCGGGCAGGATACCCAAAGAATATGGCTACACCTTC. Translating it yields CASSLAGRIPKEYGYTF.

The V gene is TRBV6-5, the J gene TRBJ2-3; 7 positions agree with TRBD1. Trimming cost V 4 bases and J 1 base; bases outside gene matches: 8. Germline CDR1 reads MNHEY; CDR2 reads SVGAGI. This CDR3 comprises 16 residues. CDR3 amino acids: CASSLFGGQRTDTQYF. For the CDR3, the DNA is TGTGCCAGCAGTTTGTTTGGGGGACAGCGCACAGATACGCAGTATTTT.

This CDR3 reads CSASVLASNEQFF. The CDR3 DNA reads TGCAGTGCTAGTGTCCTAGCGTCCAATGAGCAGTTCTTC. V gene TRBV20-1 combines with J gene TRBJ2-1; D perhaps matches TRBD2 (6 bases). In germline, CDR1 is DFQATT, CDR2 SNEGSKA (reference sequence). V was clipped by 3 bases and J by 6 bases, with 12 bases between them. The CDR3 runs to 13 residues.

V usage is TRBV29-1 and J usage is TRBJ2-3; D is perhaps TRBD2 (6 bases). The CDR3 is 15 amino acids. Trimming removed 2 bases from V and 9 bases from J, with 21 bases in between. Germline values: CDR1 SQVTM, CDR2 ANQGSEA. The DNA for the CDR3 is TGCAGCGTTGAAAGGCTAGCGCCGAACCTCGTCACGCAGTATTTT. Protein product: CSVERLAPNLVTQYF.

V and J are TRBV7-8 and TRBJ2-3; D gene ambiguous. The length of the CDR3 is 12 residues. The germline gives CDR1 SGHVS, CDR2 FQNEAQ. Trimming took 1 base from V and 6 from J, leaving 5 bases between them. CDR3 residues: CASSLGRDTQYF. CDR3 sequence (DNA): TGTGCCAGCAGCTTAGGTCGGGATACGCAGTATTTT.

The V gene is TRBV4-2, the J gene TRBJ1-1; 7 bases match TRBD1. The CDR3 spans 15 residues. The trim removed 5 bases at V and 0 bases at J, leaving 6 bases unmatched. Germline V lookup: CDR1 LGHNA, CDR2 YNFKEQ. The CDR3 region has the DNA TGTGCCAGCAGCGCAGGGGGTCTCATGAACACTGAAGCTTTCTTT. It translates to CASSAGGLMNTEAFF.

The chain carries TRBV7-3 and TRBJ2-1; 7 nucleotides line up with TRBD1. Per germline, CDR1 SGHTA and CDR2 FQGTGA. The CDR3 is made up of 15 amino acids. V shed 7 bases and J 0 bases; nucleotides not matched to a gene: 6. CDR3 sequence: CASTGTVSSYNEQFF. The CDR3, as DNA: TGTGCCAGCACTGGGACAGTGAGCTCCTACAATGAGCAGTTCTTC.

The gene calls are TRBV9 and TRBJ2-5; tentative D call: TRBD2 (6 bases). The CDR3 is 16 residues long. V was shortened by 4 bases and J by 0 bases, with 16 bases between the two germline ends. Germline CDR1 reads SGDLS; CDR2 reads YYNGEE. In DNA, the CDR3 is TGTGCCAGCAGCCCCAACTGGGGGACTTACCAAGAGACCCAGTACTTC. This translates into CASSPNWGTYQETQYF.

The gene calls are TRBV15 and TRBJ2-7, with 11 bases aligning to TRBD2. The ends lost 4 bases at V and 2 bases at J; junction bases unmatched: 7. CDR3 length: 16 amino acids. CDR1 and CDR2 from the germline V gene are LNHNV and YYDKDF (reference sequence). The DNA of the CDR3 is TGTGCCACCAGCAAACCCCTAGCGGGAGGACCCTACGAGCAGTACTTC. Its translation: CATSKPLAGGPYEQYF.

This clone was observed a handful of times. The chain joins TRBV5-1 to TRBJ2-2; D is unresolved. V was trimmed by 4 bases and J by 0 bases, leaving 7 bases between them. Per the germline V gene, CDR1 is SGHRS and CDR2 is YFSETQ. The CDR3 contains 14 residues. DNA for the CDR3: TGCGCCAGCAGCATAGCCCCGAACACCGGGGAGCTGTTTTTT. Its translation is CASSIAPNTGELFF. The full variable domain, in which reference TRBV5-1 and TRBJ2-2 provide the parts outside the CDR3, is KAGVTQTPRYLIKTRGQQVTLSCSPISGHRSVSWYQQTPGQGLQFLFEYFSETQRNKGNFPGRFSGRQFSNSRSEMNVSTLELGDSALYLCASSIAPNTGELFFGEGSRLTVL.

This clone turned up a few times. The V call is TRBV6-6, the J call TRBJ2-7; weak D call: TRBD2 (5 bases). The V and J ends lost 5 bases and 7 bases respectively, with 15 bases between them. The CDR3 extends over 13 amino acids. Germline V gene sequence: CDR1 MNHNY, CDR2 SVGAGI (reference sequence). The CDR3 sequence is CASSPRLSGEQYF. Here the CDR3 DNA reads TGTGCCAGCAGTCCGCGATTATCGGGGGAGCAGTACTTC.

CDR3 loop: CASSYARLAGGTDTQYF. Written as DNA, the CDR3 is TGCGCCAGCAGCTACGCCCGACTAGCGGGGGGCACAGATACGCAGTATTTT. The V gene is TRBV5-1, the J gene TRBJ2-3; 12 bases agree with TRBD2. The germline gives CDR1 SGHRS, CDR2 YFSETQ. The trim removed 3 bases at V and 1 base at J, leaving 6 bases unmatched. The CDR3 runs 17 residues.

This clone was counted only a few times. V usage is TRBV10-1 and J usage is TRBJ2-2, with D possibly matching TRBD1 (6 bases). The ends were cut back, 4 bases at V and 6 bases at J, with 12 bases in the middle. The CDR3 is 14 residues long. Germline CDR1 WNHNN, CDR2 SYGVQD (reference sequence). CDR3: CASSVGRGSGELFF. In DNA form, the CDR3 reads TGCGCCAGCAGTGTTGGAAGGGGGTCCGGGGAGCTGTTTTTT.

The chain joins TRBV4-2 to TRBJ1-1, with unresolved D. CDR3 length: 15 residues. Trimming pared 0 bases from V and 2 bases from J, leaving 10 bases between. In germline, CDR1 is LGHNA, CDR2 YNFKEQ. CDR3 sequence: CASSQDSGENTEAFF. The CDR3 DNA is TGTGCCAGCAGCCAAGACTCGGGAGAAAACACTGAAGCTTTCTTT.

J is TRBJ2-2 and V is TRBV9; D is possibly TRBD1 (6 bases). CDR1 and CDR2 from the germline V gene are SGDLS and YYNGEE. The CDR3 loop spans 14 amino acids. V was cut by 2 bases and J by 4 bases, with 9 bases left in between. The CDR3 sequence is CASSVRGATGELFF. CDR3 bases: TGTGCCAGCAGCGTCAGGGGAGCCACCGGGGAGCTGTTTTTT. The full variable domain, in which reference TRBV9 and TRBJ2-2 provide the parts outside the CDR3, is DSGVTQTPKHLITATGQRVTLRCSPRSGDLSVYWYQQSLDQGLQFLIQYYNGEERAKGNILERFSAQQFPDLHSELNLSSLELGDSALYFCASSVRGATGELFFGEGSRLTVL.

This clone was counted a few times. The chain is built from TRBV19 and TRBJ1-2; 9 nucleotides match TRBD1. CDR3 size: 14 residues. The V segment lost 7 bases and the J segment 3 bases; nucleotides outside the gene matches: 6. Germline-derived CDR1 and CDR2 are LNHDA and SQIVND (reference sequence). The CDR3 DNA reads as TGTGCCAGTAAGAGGACAGGGGTTGACTATGGCTACACCTTC. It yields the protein CASKRTGVDYGYTF.

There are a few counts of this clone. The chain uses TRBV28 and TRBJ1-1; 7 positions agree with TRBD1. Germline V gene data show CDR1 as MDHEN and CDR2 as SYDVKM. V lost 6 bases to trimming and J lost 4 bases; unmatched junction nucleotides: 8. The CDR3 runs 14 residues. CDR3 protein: CASSPGGGPTEAFF. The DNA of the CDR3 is TGTGCCAGCAGCCCCGGAGGGGGCCCCACTGAAGCTTTCTTT.

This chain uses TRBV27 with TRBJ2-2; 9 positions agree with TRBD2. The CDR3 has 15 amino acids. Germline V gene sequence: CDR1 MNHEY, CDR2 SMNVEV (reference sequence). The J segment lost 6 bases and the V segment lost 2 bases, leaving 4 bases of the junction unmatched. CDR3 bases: TGTGCCAGCAGTTTAACTAGCGGGTTCCCCGGGGAGCTGTTTTTT. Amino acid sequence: CASSLTSGFPGELFF.

The CDR3 protein is CASSLDPVSTDTQYF. CDR3 coding DNA: TGTGCCAGCAGCTTGGATCCAGTCTCCACAGATACGCAGTATTTT. The V and J genes are TRBV5-8 and TRBJ2-3; D is unclear. The CDR3 runs to 15 residues. Trimming took 0 bases from V and 2 from J, leaving 10 bases between them. CDR1 is SGHTS and CDR2 is YDEGEE in the germline V gene.

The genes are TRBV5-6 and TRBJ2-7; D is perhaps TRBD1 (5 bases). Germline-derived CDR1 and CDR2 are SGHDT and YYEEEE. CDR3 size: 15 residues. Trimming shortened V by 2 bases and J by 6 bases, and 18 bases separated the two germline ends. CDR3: CASSFQGSGASEQYF. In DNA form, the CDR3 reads TGTGCCAGCAGCTTCCAGGGATCTGGGGCTTCCGAGCAGTACTTC.

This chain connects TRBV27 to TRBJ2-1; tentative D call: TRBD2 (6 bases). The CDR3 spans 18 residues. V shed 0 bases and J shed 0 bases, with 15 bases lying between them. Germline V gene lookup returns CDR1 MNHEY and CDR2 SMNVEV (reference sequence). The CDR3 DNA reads TGTGCCAGCAGTTTATCGAATAGCGGCCCTTCCTCCTACAATGAGCAGTTCTTC. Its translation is CASSLSNSGPSSYNEQFF.

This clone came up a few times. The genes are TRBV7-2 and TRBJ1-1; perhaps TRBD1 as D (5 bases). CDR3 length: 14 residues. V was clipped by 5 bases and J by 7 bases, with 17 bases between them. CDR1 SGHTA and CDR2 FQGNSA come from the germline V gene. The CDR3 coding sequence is TGTGCCAGCAGCCCCCAAGGGGCGGTGTATGAAGCTTTCTTT. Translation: CASSPQGAVYEAFF.

The CDR3 nucleotides read TGTGCCTGGAGTGTCGGGGGGCCCGGGGAGCTGTTTTTT. Translating gives CAWSVGGPGELFF. This sequence joins TRBV30 and TRBJ2-2; possibly TRBD2 for D (7 bases). CDR1 GTSNPN and CDR2 SVGIG come from the germline V gene (reference sequence). The CDR3 is made up of 13 amino acids. The V end was cut by 0 bases, the J end by 6 bases, with 8 bases between.

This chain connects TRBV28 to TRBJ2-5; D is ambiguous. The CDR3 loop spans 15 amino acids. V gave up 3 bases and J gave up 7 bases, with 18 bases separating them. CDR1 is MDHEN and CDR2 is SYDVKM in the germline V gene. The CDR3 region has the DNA TGTGCCAGCAGTTTTCAAGGCGTGCGAGAGGTGACCCAGTACTTC. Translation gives CASSFQGVREVTQYF.

The CDR3 sequence: CASSISSGDTQYF. The CDR3 bases are TGTGCCAGTAGTATATCATCGGGAGATACGCAGTATTTT. The rearrangement joins TRBV19 to TRBJ2-3; D unresolved. V was cut by 2 bases and J by 5 bases, with 8 bases left in between. CDR3 length equals 13 residues. Germline V gene data show CDR1 as LNHDA and CDR2 as SQIVND (reference sequence).